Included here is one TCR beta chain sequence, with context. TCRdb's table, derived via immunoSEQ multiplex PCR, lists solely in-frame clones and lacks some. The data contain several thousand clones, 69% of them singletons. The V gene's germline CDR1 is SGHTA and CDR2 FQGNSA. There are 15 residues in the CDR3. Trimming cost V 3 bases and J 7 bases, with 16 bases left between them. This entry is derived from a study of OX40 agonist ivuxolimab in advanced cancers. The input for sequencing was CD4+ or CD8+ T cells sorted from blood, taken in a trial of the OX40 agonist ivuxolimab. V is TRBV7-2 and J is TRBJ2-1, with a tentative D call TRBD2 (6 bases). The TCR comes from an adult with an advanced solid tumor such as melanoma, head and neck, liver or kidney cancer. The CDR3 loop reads CASSFIRERGNEQFF. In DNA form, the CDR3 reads TGTGCCAGCAGCTTTATACGGGAGCGAGGAAATGAGCAGTTCTTC.